These 27 T cell receptor beta chains share one sample of origin, sequenced in a study of CD8+ T cells in alopecia areata. Indicated treatment: oral pan-JAK inhibitor, 5-10 mg twice daily. Extracted from the samples, RNA was reverse transcribed into cDNA to serve as the sequencing template. Here immunoSEQ multiplex PCR was the method, and the copy in TCRdb shows in-frame clones only, minus some. The repertoire includes around 290,000 clones, about three fifths of them detected once, and more than 1.5% sits in the top ten. The sample was CD4+ T cells sorted from blood, taken at week 24, from a patient treated with tofacitinib. These receptors all stem from a human donor with alopecia areata.

This clone is a singleton in its sample. This CDR3 is CASSLSAGAQETQYF. DNA for the CDR3: TGCGCCAGCAGCTTGTCAGCGGGGGCTCAAGAGACCCAGTACTTC. The J gene is TRBJ2-5, the V gene TRBV5-1; 8 bases are a match to TRBD2. This CDR3 is built from 15 residues. V was pared by 1 base and J by 2 bases, with 4 bases of the junction left unmatched. The germline gives CDR1 SGHRS, CDR2 YFSETQ.

The chain combines TRBV7-2 with TRBJ2-3, with D unclear. This CDR3 comprises 14 residues. V shed 0 bases and J shed 6 bases, with 10 bases lying between them. The V gene's germline CDR1 is SGHTA and CDR2 FQGNSA. This CDR3 is CASSLAGRADTQYF. The CDR3 nucleotides are TGTGCCAGCAGCTTAGCAGGAAGGGCGGATACGCAGTATTTT.

V is TRBV7-2 and J is TRBJ1-1; possible D gene TRBD1, 5 bases. With 3 bases removed from V and 7 bases from J, the gap between germline ends came to 9 bases. Germline lookup yields CDR1 SGHTA and CDR2 FQGNSA. The length of the CDR3 is 12 residues. CDR3 nucleotides: TGTGCCAGCAGCTTCGGACAACTTGAAGCTTTCTTT. It encodes CASSFGQLEAFF.

The chain uses TRBV29-1 and TRBJ2-2; 8 bases align to TRBD2. CDR3 length equals 15 residues. Losses at the gene ends were 7 bases for V and 0 bases for J; bases not matched to a gene: 7. Per germline, CDR1 SQVTM and CDR2 ANQGSEA. This CDR3 is CSAAIAGSNTGELFF. The CDR3 DNA reads TGCAGCGCCGCTATAGCGGGGTCGAACACCGGGGAGCTGTTTTTT.

The V call is TRBV19, the J call TRBJ1-1; 7 bases match TRBD1. With V trimmed by 4 bases and J by 6 bases, 5 bases remained unmatched. Germline loops: CDR1 LNHDA, CDR2 SQIVND (reference sequence). This CDR3 comprises 13 residues. The CDR3 sequence is CASSTTGSAEAFF. As DNA, the CDR3 is TGTGCCAGTAGTACGACAGGGAGCGCTGAAGCTTTCTTT.

This clone was detected a few times. The chain joins TRBV27 to TRBJ2-7; 11 bases are a match to TRBD1. V shed 6 bases, J shed 9 bases, and the junction held 13 bases outside the gene matches. This CDR3 spans 15 amino acids. CDR1 MNHEY and CDR2 SMNVEV come from the germline V gene (reference sequence). In nucleotides, the CDR3 is TGTGCCAGCAGATCCGCGGGACAGGGGGTGTTGGTGCAGTACTTC. It specifies CASRSAGQGVLVQYF.

The genes are TRBV6-6 and TRBJ2-1; weak D call: TRBD2 (6 bases). This CDR3 contains 15 residues. The V end was cut by 0 bases, the J end by 8 bases, with 14 bases between. Germline V gene data show CDR1 as MNHNY and CDR2 as SVGAGI (reference sequence). CDR3 protein: CASSYSVLRGDEQFF. DNA for the CDR3: TGTGCCAGCAGTTACTCGGTTTTGCGGGGAGATGAGCAGTTCTTC.

V and J are TRBV10-3 and TRBJ1-1; maybe TRBD1 (5 bases). Germline V CDR1 and CDR2: ENHRY, SYGVKD. Trimming took off 6 bases at V and 2 bases at J, with 19 bases between the two ends. The CDR3 contains 16 residues. DNA for the CDR3: TGTGCCATCAGGGGAACCGTGGGGGGGGATAACACTGAAGCTTTCTTT. As protein: CAIRGTVGGDNTEAFF.

V and J are TRBV2 and TRBJ2-5; TRBD1 might be the D (6 bases). Germline-derived CDR1 and CDR2 are SNHLY and FYNNEI. V was trimmed by 7 bases and J by 2 bases, leaving 17 bases between them. The CDR3 is 15 residues long. CDR3 sequence reads: CASNSMGQAQETQYF. CDR3 coding DNA: TGTGCCAGCAATTCTATGGGACAAGCACAAGAGACCCAGTACTTC. Together with reference TRBV2 and TRBJ2-5, the CDR3 gives the full variable domain: EPEVTQTPSHQVTQMGQEVILRCVPISNHLYFYWYRQILGQKVEFLVSFYNNEISEKSEIFDDQFSVERPDGSNFTLKIRSTKLEDSAMYFCASNSMGQAQETQYFGPGTRLLVL.

There are many counts of this clone. Other DNA sequences in the same sample also yield this CDR3. The chain links TRBV2 to TRBJ2-3; 10 bases map to TRBD2. The CDR3 extends over 14 amino acids. Germline CDR1 reads SNHLY; CDR2 reads FYNNEI. J gave up 2 bases and V 5 bases, and 1 base lay outside the gene matches. The CDR3 DNA reads as TGTGCCAGCAGTCTAGCGGGGGTCACAGATACGCAGTATTTT. Protein product: CASSLAGVTDTQYF. Looking up the rest from reference TRBV2 and TRBJ2-3 gives the full variable domain: EPEVTQTPSHQVTQMGQEVILRCVPISNHLYFYWYRQILGQKVEFLVSFYNNEISEKSEIFDDQFSVERPDGSNFTLKIRSTKLEDSAMYFCASSLAGVTDTQYFGPGTRLTVL.

This clone was observed a few times. The rearrangement joins TRBV2 to TRBJ2-2; D is undetermined. Germline V lookup: CDR1 SNHLY, CDR2 FYNNEI. The germline V and J ends were trimmed by 4 bases and 5 bases, with 8 bases remaining between them. The CDR3 length is 13 residues. CDR3 protein: CASSVSLTGELFF. CDR3 in DNA: TGTGCCAGCAGTGTTTCTCTGACCGGGGAGCTGTTTTTT.

The genes are TRBV5-1 and TRBJ2-1; 9 positions agree with TRBD1. The CDR3 runs to 15 residues. V was pared by 3 bases and J by 6 bases, with 7 bases of the junction left unmatched. The germline CDR1 and CDR2 sequences are SGHRS and YFSETQ. The DNA for the CDR3 is TGCGCCAGCAGCTCCGGGACAGGGTTCGTCAATGAGCAGTTCTTC. Encoded protein: CASSSGTGFVNEQFF.

This clone was recorded a few times. CDR3: CASRRGGPNSPLHF. In DNA, the CDR3 is TGTGCCAGCAGGCGGGGCGGCCCTAATTCACCCCTCCACTTT. The chain recombines TRBV5-4 with TRBJ1-6, with TRBD1 as a possible D gene (5 bases). The germline gives CDR1 SGHNT, CDR2 YYREEE (reference sequence). The CDR3 totals 14 residues. Trimming removed 5 bases from V and 6 bases from J, with 12 bases in between.

A few counts support this clone. The J gene is TRBJ2-3, the V gene TRBV29-1; perhaps TRBD2 as D (6 bases). This CDR3 is 13 amino acids long. V lost 3 bases and J lost 3, with 10 bases in between. Germline V gives CDR1 SQVTM, CDR2 ANQGSEA. As DNA, the CDR3 is TGCAGCGTTGATTACGGGGGTACAGATACGCAGTATTTT. This translates into CSVDYGGTDTQYF.

The chain couples TRBV30 to TRBJ1-2, with a tentative D call TRBD1 (6 bases). The germline gives CDR1 GTSNPN, CDR2 SVGIG (reference sequence). The CDR3 is 15 residues long. Trimming took 3 bases from V and 2 from J, leaving 16 bases between them. The CDR3 spells CAWRNRVLGNYGYTF. The CDR3 DNA follows: TGTGCCTGGAGGAACAGGGTGCTGGGCAACTATGGCTACACCTTC.

The J gene is TRBJ2-1, the V gene TRBV29-1; tentatively, D is TRBD1 (6 bases). V lost 6 bases and J 6 bases, leaving 21 bases between the germline ends. CDR1 and CDR2 (germline): SQVTM, ANQGSEA. The length of the CDR3 is 15 residues. This CDR3 reads CSVSSGTRNSNEQFF. The CDR3 nucleotides read TGCAGCGTCTCCTCCGGGACAAGAAATTCCAATGAGCAGTTCTTC.

The genes are TRBV5-6 and TRBJ2-2; D is unclear. V lost 2 bases and J lost 0, with 8 bases in between. The CDR3 extends over 15 amino acids. Germline V gene lookup returns CDR1 SGHDT and CDR2 YYEEEE. This chain's CDR3 is CASSFLGTNTGELFF. CDR3 bases: TGTGCCAGCAGCTTTCTGGGTACGAACACCGGGGAGCTGTTTTTT.

This clone was counted a few times. The gene calls are TRBV6-5 and TRBJ1-6, with D hard to call. In germline, CDR1 is MNHEY, CDR2 SVGAGI. V lost 5 bases and J lost 4, with 9 bases in between. This CDR3 contains 14 residues. The CDR3 sequence is CASSRSDYNSPLHF. Written as DNA, the CDR3 is TGTGCCAGCAGTCGCAGCGATTATAATTCACCCCTCCACTTT.

J is TRBJ1-1 and V is TRBV5-6, with 7 bases lining up with TRBD1. The CDR3 totals 17 residues. V was clipped by 0 bases and J by 3 bases; unmatched bases: 11. The germline gives CDR1 SGHDT, CDR2 YYEEEE. The CDR3 coding sequence is TGTGCCAGCAGCTTGGGGCCCTCCGGGACAGCCTACACTGAAGCTTTCTTT. This translates into CASSLGPSGTAYTEAFF.

The V gene is TRBV6-5, the J gene TRBJ1-1; D remains ambiguous. Germline-derived CDR1 and CDR2 are MNHEY and SVGAGI. Trimming left V 10 bases short and J 2 bases short, with 11 bases between. The CDR3 length is 12 residues. The CDR3 here is CATKFGNTEAFF. Here the CDR3 DNA reads TGTGCCACCAAATTCGGTAACACTGAAGCTTTCTTT.

V gene TRBV11-2 combines with J gene TRBJ2-7; a possible D gene is TRBD2 (6 bases). The CDR3 length is 16 residues. The V gene's germline CDR1 is SGHAT and CDR2 FQNNGV. With 0 bases removed from V and 0 bases from J, the gap between germline ends came to 12 bases. CDR3 protein: CASSLDTLASSYEQYF. CDR3 DNA: TGTGCCAGCAGCTTAGATACTCTAGCGAGCTCCTACGAGCAGTACTTC.

The rearrangement joins TRBV5-6 to TRBJ1-2; 9 nucleotides line up with TRBD1. The CDR3 is made up of 14 amino acids. V trimming: 6 bases; J trimming: 8 bases; junction bases outside the gene matches: 11. Germline V gene data show CDR1 as SGHDT and CDR2 as YYEEEE. Written as DNA, the CDR3 is TGTGCCAGCAAAAACCGGGACAGGGTTCAGGGCTACACCTTC. Amino acid sequence: CASKNRDRVQGYTF.

This clone was detected a few times. The chain employs TRBV7-2 and TRBJ1-2; D possibly corresponds to TRBD1 (5 bases). The V end lost 1 base, the J end lost 5 bases, and 11 bases lay between the germline ends. This CDR3 has 14 amino acids. In germline, CDR1 is SGHTA, CDR2 FQGNSA. DNA for the CDR3: TGTGCCAGCAGCTTAGGGGTCGAGGGGTATGGCTACACCTTC. Translating gives CASSLGVEGYGYTF.

As to this clone: The same CDR3 also results from other DNA sequences found in this sample. The gene calls are TRBV2 and TRBJ2-1; D unresolved. The CDR3 covers 11 residues. Germline CDR1 reads SNHLY; CDR2 reads FYNNEI. Trimming removed 6 bases at V and 7 bases at J, with 7 bases between. The DNA for the CDR3 is TGTGCCAGCAGAGATTATAATGAGCAGTTCTTC. It yields the protein CASRDYNEQFF.

The J gene is TRBJ1-4, the V gene TRBV29-1; D uncertain. CDR1 and CDR2 from the germline V gene are SQVTM and ANQGSEA. The CDR3 is 14 residues long. V was clipped by 6 bases and J by 8 bases, with 19 bases between them. CDR3 DNA sequence: TGCAGCGTAGCCACAACGGTAATGGGAGAAAAACTGTTTTTT. This sequence encodes CSVATTVMGEKLFF.

V gene TRBV29-1 combines with J gene TRBJ2-5, with D perhaps TRBD2 (6 bases). The CDR3 spans 15 residues. Germline values: CDR1 SQVTM, CDR2 ANQGSEA. V shed 1 base and J shed 7 bases, with 19 bases lying between them. This CDR3 is CSVEARGGQGGTQYF. CDR3 sequence (DNA): TGCAGCGTTGAAGCCCGCGGTGGGCAGGGAGGGACCCAGTACTTC. The entire variable domain, with the rest obtained from reference TRBV29-1 and TRBJ2-5, is as follows: SAVISQKPSRDICQRGTSLTIQCQVDSQVTMMFWYRQQPGQSLTLIATANQGSEATYESGFVIDKFPISRPNLTFSTLTVSNMSPEDSSIYLCSVEARGGQGGTQYFGPGTRLLVL.

This chain links TRBV5-4 with TRBJ2-5, with TRBD1 matching 11 bases. Trimming removed 4 bases from V and 4 bases from J; junction bases left unmatched: 3. Germline CDR1 is SGHNT and CDR2 is YYREEE (reference sequence). The CDR3 sequence is 14 residues long. CDR3 protein: CASSRTGGRETQYF. DNA for the CDR3: TGTGCCAGCAGCCGGACAGGGGGCCGAGAGACCCAGTACTTC.